A single sample gave rise to the 20 T cell receptor beta chains below, sequenced in a study of T-cell memory formation after mild COVID-19. MiXCR, run by TCRdb on the 5' RACE reads, gives a single entry per CDR3 protein. The sample carries around 340,000 distinct CDR3 sequences, around 20% recorded once. The sequenced sample was PBMCs or a T cell subset sorted from them (not recorded which). Receptors originate from an adult woman who had mild COVID-19 (a few samples of this study predate the infection). Cell type and time point are not known.

Regarding this clonotype: Compared with germline, one end of the junction differs, possibly owing to a read error. The V and J genes are TRBV12-3 or TRBV12-4 and TRBJ1-5, with D possibly TRBD1 on 5 matching bases. CDR3 length: 15 residues. The CDR3 nucleotides are TGTGCCAGCAGTTTATGGGACGCAAGCATTCAGCCCCAGCATTTT. It encodes CASSLWDASIQPQHF.

In this sample, this clonotype turned up many times. V is TRBV7-3 and J is TRBJ1-1; the D is unclear. In germline, CDR1 is SGHTA, CDR2 FQGTGA. Trimming removed 3 bases at V and 1 base at J, with 6 bases between. The CDR3 consists of 13 residues. The CDR3 region is CASSLSKNTEAFF. The CDR3 DNA reads as TGTGCCAGCAGCTTGTCCAAGAACACTGAAGCTTTCTTT.

The rearrangement joins TRBV7-9 to TRBJ1-2; no clear D gene. CDR3 length: 14 residues. Germline lookup yields CDR1 SEHNR and CDR2 FQNEAQ (reference sequence). V lost 5 bases and J lost 8, with 18 bases in between. CDR3 DNA: TGTGCCAGCAGCCGCCCGAACGCCTTTAAAGGCTACACCTTC. Residues: CASSRPNAFKGYTF.

This clonotype was observed at least ten times. The chain joins TRBV12-3 or TRBV12-4 to TRBJ2-5, with 7 positions matching TRBD1. Germline trimming cut 4 bases from V and 5 bases from J; bases unmatched to any gene: 4. The CDR3 has 13 residues. This CDR3 reads CASSSTGPETQYF. The CDR3 region has the DNA TGTGCCAGCAGTTCGACAGGGCCGGAGACCCAGTACTTC.

The V gene is TRBV7-3, the J gene TRBJ2-1; 10 bases match TRBD2. CDR1 and CDR2 from the germline V gene are SGHTA and FQGTGA. Unmatched junction bases numbered 5, after V lost 5 bases and J lost 7 bases. CDR3 length: 14 amino acids. DNA of the CDR3: TGTGCCAGCAGCATTGGACTAGCGGCTAATGAGCAGTTCTTC. It translates to CASSIGLAANEQFF.

This clonotype turned up a few times. The chain carries TRBV7-2 and TRBJ2-7; 15 positions match TRBD2. J lost 7 bases, V lost 0 bases, and 7 bases had no gene match. This CDR3 is built from 17 residues. In germline, CDR1 is SGHTA, CDR2 FQGNSA. This CDR3 is CASSLASGLAGGWEQYF. In DNA, the CDR3 is TGTGCCAGCAGCTTAGCTTCCGGACTAGCGGGAGGGTGGGAGCAGTACTTC.

The chain combines TRBV19 with TRBJ1-1; 7 bases match TRBD1. CDR3 length equals 14 residues. The V and J ends lost 3 bases and 4 bases, in that order; junction bases with no gene match: 5. The V gene's germline CDR1 is LNHDA and CDR2 SQIVND (reference sequence). CDR3 amino acids: CASSMATGFTEAFF. CDR3 coding DNA: TGTGCCAGTAGTATGGCGACAGGGTTCACTGAAGCTTTCTTT.

This rearrangement joins TRBV2 to TRBJ1-2; 9 bases are shared with TRBD1. After removal of 8 bases from V and 7 bases from J, the junction contained 8 bases not matched to a gene. CDR1 is SNHLY, CDR2 FYNNEI, per germline. There are 13 residues in the CDR3. CDR3 sequence (DNA): TGTGCCAGCCGGACAGGGGTAGACGGTGGCTACACCTTC. Protein: CASRTGVDGGYTF.

V is TRBV27 and J is TRBJ2-1; TRBD2 agrees at 7 bases. CDR1 and CDR2 from the germline V gene are MNHEY and SMNVEV (reference sequence). Trimming at V came to 0 bases and at J to 0 bases, leaving 8 bases not matched to a gene. The CDR3 loop spans 18 amino acids. In nucleotides, the CDR3 is TGTGCCAGCAGTTTATCGAGAGGGACTACCTCCTCCTACAATGAGCAGTTCTTC. Protein product: CASSLSRGTTSSYNEQFF.

This clonotype was seen repeatedly, ten times or more. The gene calls are TRBV9 and TRBJ2-5; D is undetermined. Germline V gene sequence: CDR1 SGDLS, CDR2 YYNGEE. With 0 bases removed from V and 0 bases from J, the gap between germline ends came to 9 bases. This CDR3 spans 15 amino acids. CDR3 bases: TGTGCCAGCAGCGTAGGGACCATGTACCAAGAGACCCAGTACTTC. This encodes CASSVGTMYQETQYF.

This sequence joins TRBV9 and TRBJ1-4; D is perhaps TRBD1 (6 bases). With 0 bases removed from V and 0 bases from J, the gap between germline ends came to 15 bases. Germline loops: CDR1 SGDLS, CDR2 YYNGEE. CDR3 length: 18 amino acids. The CDR3 DNA sequence: TGTGCCAGCAGCGTAGGATTTGGGACACCCGCAACTAATGAAAAACTGTTTTTT. Its translation is CASSVGFGTPATNEKLFF.

This clonotype was observed a handful of times. This chain connects TRBV7-6 to TRBJ2-2; 7 positions match TRBD1. V was pared by 5 bases and J by 5 bases, with 2 bases of the junction left unmatched. Germline V gene data show CDR1 as SGHVS and CDR2 as FNYEAQ. CDR3 length equals 13 residues. The CDR3 region is CASSPGQTGELFF. The CDR3 DNA sequence: TGTGCCAGCAGCCCGGGACAGACCGGGGAGCTGTTTTTT. Filled out from reference TRBV7-6 and TRBJ2-2, the complete variable domain reads GAGVSQSPRYKVTKRGQDVALRCDPISGHVSLYWYRQALGQGPEFLTYFNYEAQQDKSGLPNDRFSAERPEGSISTLTIQRTEQRDSAMYRCASSPGQTGELFFGEGSRLTVL.

The chain recombines TRBV4-3 with TRBJ1-2; 9 nucleotides line up with TRBD1. Germline assignment: CDR1 LGHNA and CDR2 YSLEER. This CDR3 contains 16 residues. With V trimmed by 0 bases and J by 2 bases, 4 bases remained unmatched. This CDR3 reads CASSQDSTGGNYGYTF. The CDR3 DNA follows: TGCGCCAGCAGCCAAGATTCAACAGGGGGCAACTATGGCTACACCTTC.

There are a few counts of this clonotype. V is TRBV7-6 and J is TRBJ2-7; D possibly matches TRBD1 or TRBD2 (7 bases each). Trimming stripped 3 bases from V and 4 bases from J, with 19 bases between. The CDR3 runs to 16 residues. Germline V gene lookup returns CDR1 SGHVS and CDR2 FNYEAQ. The CDR3 sequence is CASSFDTQGRGYEQYF. Written as DNA, the CDR3 is TGTGCCAGCAGCTTCGATACACAGGGGCGGGGGTACGAGCAGTACTTC.

CDR3 nucleotide sequence: TGTGCCAGCAGTGTGACAGGGGGCTTCACAGATACGCAGTATTTT. The encoded protein is CASSVTGGFTDTQYF. V gene TRBV2 combines with J gene TRBJ2-3; 10 nucleotides align to TRBD1. V dropped 4 bases and J dropped 2; count of bases not matched to a gene: 3. The CDR3 sequence is 15 residues long. The germline gives CDR1 SNHLY, CDR2 FYNNEI.

J is TRBJ2-2 and V is TRBV10-3, with D maybe TRBD1 (5 bases). This CDR3 has 13 residues. V lost 7 bases and J 5 bases, leaving 11 bases between the germline ends. Looked up from germline, CDR1 is ENHRY and CDR2 is SYGVKD. The CDR3 coding sequence is TGTGCCATCAACCCGACAGCTACCGGGGAGCTGTTTTTT. Encoded protein: CAINPTATGELFF.

The chain is built from TRBV7-2 and TRBJ2-1; 11 bases map to TRBD2. The CDR3 is made up of 16 amino acids. Trimming cost V 3 bases and J 4 bases; bases outside gene matches: 5. Germline-derived CDR1 and CDR2 are SGHTA and FQGNSA. The CDR3 is CASSFRGTSGYNEQFF. The CDR3 nucleotides are TGTGCCAGCAGCTTCCGGGGGACTAGCGGTTACAATGAGCAGTTCTTC.

The chain has TRBV27 and TRBJ1-6, with D perhaps TRBD1 (6 bases). The CDR3 is made up of 16 amino acids. The germline V and J ends were trimmed by 7 bases and 8 bases, with 21 bases remaining between them. CDR1 is MNHEY, CDR2 SMNVEV, per germline (reference sequence). This CDR3 reads CASTLMFGGPHSPLHF. The CDR3, as DNA: TGTGCCAGCACCCTTATGTTTGGGGGGCCCCATTCACCCCTCCACTTT.

The chain recombines TRBV4-3 with TRBJ2-3, with 9 bases fitting TRBD1. The V gene end was trimmed by 4 bases and the J gene end by 2 bases; junction bases not matched to a gene: 7. Germline V gene sequence: CDR1 LGHNA, CDR2 YSLEER. This CDR3 has 16 residues. The CDR3 coding sequence is TGCGCCAGCAGCCCAGTAGGGACAGGGTTCACAGATACGCAGTATTTT. Its protein product is CASSPVGTGFTDTQYF.

The chain couples TRBV5-1 to TRBJ2-7; D is possibly TRBD1 (6 bases). Germline V lookup: CDR1 SGHRS, CDR2 YFSETQ. V gave up 0 bases and J gave up 3 bases, with 16 bases separating them. This CDR3 is 16 amino acids long. DNA of the CDR3: TGCGCCAGCAGCTTGGCCAGGTCGCAGGGGAGCTACGAGCAGTACTTC. Amino acids: CASSLARSQGSYEQYF.